These 16 T cell receptor beta chains were all obtained from the same sample, sequenced in a study of shared clonotypes between healthy human individuals. Repertoires were generated with immunoSEQ multiplex PCR, while TCRdb's copy carries only in-frame clones and drops some. The sample lists hundreds of thousands of clones, approximately 95% occurring once. The sample taken for sequencing was naive CD4+ T cells sorted from blood. Subset meaning: CD45RA+ positively selected. The receptors come from a young woman in good health.

The chain has TRBV29-1 and TRBJ2-1; tentative D call: TRBD1 (6 bases). Trimming shortened V by 6 bases and J by 1 base, and 16 bases separated the two germline ends. Germline V CDR1 and CDR2: SQVTM, ANQGSEA. The CDR3 loop spans 15 amino acids. CDR3: CSVVTGRFSYNEQFF. In nucleotides, the CDR3 is TGCAGCGTCGTGACAGGACGATTTTCCTACAATGAGCAGTTCTTC.

The chain employs TRBV5-4 and TRBJ2-5; 7 bases are shared with TRBD2. The tail of the sequence fits TRBJ2-7 better, so the J call may be wrong. Germline CDR1 reads SGHNT; CDR2 reads YYREEE (reference sequence). This CDR3 has 15 residues. CDR3 region: CASSHGTISSYEQYF. CDR3 nucleotides: TGTGCCAGCAGCCACGGGACTATCAGCTCCTACGAGCAGTACTTC.

This clone was counted a single time. The chain has TRBV7-9 and TRBJ2-3; TRBD2 matches 7 bases. The germline V gene has CDR1 SEHNR and CDR2 FQNEAQ (reference sequence). Unmatched junction bases numbered 17, after V lost 6 bases and J lost 2 bases. The CDR3 has 18 amino acids. CDR3 coding DNA: TGTGCCAGCAGGTCAAATAACCGGGCGGGGGAACTCACAGATACGCAGTATTTT. It codes for CASRSNNRAGELTDTQYF.

The chain carries TRBV30 and TRBJ2-3; D is perhaps TRBD2 (6 bases). This CDR3 region has 15 residues. Germline values: CDR1 GTSNPN, CDR2 SVGIG (reference sequence). The V end was cut by 1 base, the J end by 0 bases, with 11 bases between. In DNA, the CDR3 is TGTGCCTGGAGTGCTAGCGTTGCGAGCACAGATACGCAGTATTTT. It is translated as CAWSASVASTDTQYF.

This chain joins TRBV29-1 and TRBJ1-5; D remains ambiguous. The CDR3 contains 13 residues. V shed 5 bases and J shed 3 bases, with 11 bases lying between them. Per germline, CDR1 SQVTM and CDR2 ANQGSEA. The CDR3 DNA reads as TGCAGCGTTCGGGAGGGCGACAATCAGCCCCAGCATTTT. Translation: CSVREGDNQPQHF.

The chain joins TRBV7-3 to TRBJ2-1, with D possibly TRBD1 on 6 matching bases. This CDR3 region has 13 residues. Germline CDR1 is SGHTA and CDR2 is FQGTGA. V lost 5 bases and J 4 bases, leaving 9 bases between the germline ends. The CDR3 sequence: CASSPTGYNEQFF. The CDR3, as DNA: TGTGCCAGCAGCCCTACAGGGTACAATGAGCAGTTCTTC. Combining the CDR3 with reference TRBV7-3 and TRBJ2-1 gives the whole variable domain GAGVSQTPSNKVTEKGKYVELRCDPISGHTALYWYRQSLGQGPEFLIYFQGTGAADDSGLPNDRFFAVRPEGSVSTLKIQRTERGDSAVYLCASSPTGYNEQFFGPGTRLTVL.

CDR3 coding DNA: TGTGCCAGCATCCATCGGACTAGATCCACACTAGAGCAGTTCTTC. Translated: CASIHRTRSTLEQFF. V gene TRBV28 combines with J gene TRBJ2-1; 7 bases align to TRBD2. With 7 bases clipped from V and 10 bases from J, the junction kept 16 bases outside the gene matches. The CDR3 extends over 15 amino acids. Germline CDR1 and CDR2: MDHEN and SYDVKM.

The chain has TRBV5-1 and TRBJ2-5; D not certain. V lost 3 bases, J lost 5 bases, and 14 bases lay in between. The CDR3 is 14 residues long. Germline V gene data show CDR1 as SGHRS and CDR2 as YFSETQ. CDR3 in DNA: TGCGCCAGCAGCTCACCTGGGCCGGTGGAGACCCAGTACTTC. Protein product: CASSSPGPVETQYF. The variable domain in full, with the rest retrieved from reference TRBV5-1 and TRBJ2-5, is KAGVTQTPRYLIKTRGQQVTLSCSPISGHRSVSWYQQTPGQGLQFLFEYFSETQRNKGNFPGRFSGRQFSNSRSEMNVSTLELGDSALYLCASSSPGPVETQYFGPGTRLLVL.

The chain couples TRBV7-8 to TRBJ2-7; the D gene is possibly TRBD1 (5 bases). This CDR3 has 13 residues. The ends were cut back, 1 base at V and 3 bases at J, with 7 bases in the middle. Germline assignment: CDR1 SGHVS and CDR2 FQNEAQ. Here the CDR3 reads CASSLGGLYEQYF. The CDR3 region has the DNA TGTGCCAGCAGCTTAGGGGGCCTCTACGAGCAGTACTTC.

V and J are TRBV30 and TRBJ1-3, with no clear D. The V gene lost 2 bases and the J gene lost 4 bases, with 12 bases spanning the gap. Germline CDR1 and CDR2: GTSNPN and SVGIG (reference sequence). The CDR3 covers 14 residues. CDR3 sequence (DNA): TGTGCCTGGAGTCCCTCTAGGTTGGGAAACACCATATATTTT. It encodes CAWSPSRLGNTIYF.

The rearrangement links TRBV5-1 to TRBJ2-5; 11 bases are shared with TRBD2. Germline loops: CDR1 SGHRS, CDR2 YFSETQ. V shed 2 bases, J shed 11 bases, and the junction held 8 bases outside the gene matches. The CDR3 has 14 amino acids. For the CDR3, the DNA is TGCGCCAGCAGCTTACTAGCGGGAGTGAGTGAGCAGTACTTC. Its protein product is CASSLLAGVSEQYF.

The chain uses TRBV2 and TRBJ2-7, with 10 bases identical to TRBD2. The germline CDR1 and CDR2 sequences are SNHLY and FYNNEI. J lost 4 bases, V lost 7 bases, and 7 bases had no gene match. The CDR3 totals 14 residues. The CDR3 DNA sequence: TGTGCCAGCATCCGAGCGGGAGGGTGGTACGAGCAGTACTTC. This sequence encodes CASIRAGGWYEQYF.

The chain employs TRBV11-1 and TRBJ2-5; TRBD1 aligns across 10 bases. V trimming: 4 bases; J trimming: 2 bases; junction bases outside the gene matches: 4. The CDR3 runs 15 residues. The germline V gene has CDR1 SGHAT and CDR2 FQDESV (reference sequence). Here the CDR3 DNA reads TGTGCCAGCAGCTCCTGGACAGGGGGGCAAGAGACCCAGTACTTC. It translates to CASSSWTGGQETQYF. The full variable domain, its missing parts supplied by reference TRBV11-1 and TRBJ2-5, is EAEVAQSPRYKITEKSQAVAFWCDPISGHATLYWYRQILGQGPELLVQFQDESVVDDSQLPKDRFSAERLKGVDSTLKIQPAELGDSAMYLCASSSWTGGQETQYFGPGTRLLVL.

Note on this clone: An end of the junction does not agree with germline; a read error may underlie this. Distinct nucleotide sequences in the sample also encode this CDR3. The J gene is TRBJ2-7, the V gene TRBV2; D gene ambiguous. CDR3 length: 11 residues. CDR1 SNHLY and CDR2 FYNNEI come from the germline V gene. The CDR3 bases are TGCGCCAGCAGTGAATTCTACGAGCAGTACTTC. It is translated as CASSEFYEQYF.

V and J are TRBV20-1 and TRBJ2-1; D is unresolved. The CDR3 is made up of 10 amino acids. V lost 2 bases to trimming and J lost 10 bases, with 6 bases between them. Germline values: CDR1 DFQATT, CDR2 SNEGSKA (reference sequence). The CDR3 region is CSARLEEQFF. The DNA of the CDR3 is TGCAGTGCTAGACTAGAAGAGCAGTTCTTC.

Comment on this clone: The sample holds other DNA sequences that translate to the same CDR3. V is TRBV5-1 and J is TRBJ2-1; 11 nucleotides agree with TRBD2. The CDR3 contains 15 residues. Germline V gene lookup returns CDR1 SGHRS and CDR2 YFSETQ. Germline trimming cut 1 base from V and 6 bases from J; bases unmatched to any gene: 3. This chain's CDR3 is CASSLTSGSGNEQFF. The CDR3 region has the DNA TGCGCCAGCAGCTTGACTAGCGGGAGCGGCAATGAGCAGTTCTTC.